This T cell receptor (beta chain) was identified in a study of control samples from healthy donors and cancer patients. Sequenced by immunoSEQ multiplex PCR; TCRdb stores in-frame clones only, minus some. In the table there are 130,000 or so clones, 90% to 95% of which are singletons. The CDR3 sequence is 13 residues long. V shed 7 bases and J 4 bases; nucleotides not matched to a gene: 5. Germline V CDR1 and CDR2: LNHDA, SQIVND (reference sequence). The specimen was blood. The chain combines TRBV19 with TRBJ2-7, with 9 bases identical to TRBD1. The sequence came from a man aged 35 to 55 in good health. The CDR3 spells CASTPGQGYEQYF. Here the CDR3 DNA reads TGTGCCAGTACCCCGGGACAGGGATACGAGCAGTACTTC.